This TCR beta chain was obtained from a study of CD8 T cells in ankylosing spondylitis. Study-level points and caveats: Certain motif variants had earlier appeared in reactive arthritis synovial fluid and blood. A motif of fewer than ten highly homologous TCR beta variants was seen as apparently characteristic of ankylosing spondylitis blood.

This clonotype has only a few counts. Its antigen remains unidentified. The V gene end was trimmed by 7 bases and the J gene end by 3 bases; junction bases not matched to a gene: 19. CDR3 length: 18 residues. By quantitative 5'-RACE with molecular barcodes, the TCR beta libraries were made. Using its own MiXCR run on the 5' RACE reads, TCRdb lists one record per CDR3 protein. In the table there are a few hundred thousand distinct CDR3 sequences, approximately 22% of which are singletons. This TCR was recovered from a male donor with ankylosing spondylitis or in good health (not recorded which). Sequencing was carried out using blood, either unsorted or a sorted T cell fraction (not recorded which). V and J are TRBV12-3 or TRBV12-4 and TRBJ2-3; 7 bases fit TRBD1. The CDR3 loop reads CASTYLTGTAGRTDTQYF. The CDR3 region has the DNA TGTGCCAGCACCTACCTCACCGGGACAGCCGGCCGGACAGATACGCAGTATTTT.